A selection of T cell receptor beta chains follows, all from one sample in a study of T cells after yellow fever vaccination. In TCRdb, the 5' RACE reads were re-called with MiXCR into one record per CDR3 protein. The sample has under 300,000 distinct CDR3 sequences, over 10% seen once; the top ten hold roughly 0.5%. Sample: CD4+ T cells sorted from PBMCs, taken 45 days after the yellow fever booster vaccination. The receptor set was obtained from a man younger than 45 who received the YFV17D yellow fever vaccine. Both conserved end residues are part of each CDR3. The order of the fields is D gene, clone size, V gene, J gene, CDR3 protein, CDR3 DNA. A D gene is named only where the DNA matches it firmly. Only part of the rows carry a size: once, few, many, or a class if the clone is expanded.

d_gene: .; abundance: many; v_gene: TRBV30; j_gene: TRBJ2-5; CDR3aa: CAWSTVFGTQYF; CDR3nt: TGTGCCTGGAGTACGGTTTTTGGGACCCAGTACTTC
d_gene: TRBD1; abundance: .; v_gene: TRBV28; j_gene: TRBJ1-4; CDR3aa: CASSDRDATNEKLFF; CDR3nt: TGTGCCAGCAGTGACAGGGATGCAACTAATGAAAAACTTTTTTTT
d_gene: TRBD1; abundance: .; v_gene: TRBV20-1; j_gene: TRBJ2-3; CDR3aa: CSAGDRGGSDTQYF; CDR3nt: TGCAGTGCTGGGGACAGGGGGGGATCAGATACGCAGTATTTT
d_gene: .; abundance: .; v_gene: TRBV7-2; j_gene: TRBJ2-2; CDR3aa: CASSLILELFF; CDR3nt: TGTGCCAGCAGCTTAATTCTGGAGCTGTTTTTT
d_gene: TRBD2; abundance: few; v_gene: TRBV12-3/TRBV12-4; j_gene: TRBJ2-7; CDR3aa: CASRLAGVSGYEQYF; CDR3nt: TGTGCCAGCAGACTAGCGGGAGTGTCCGGCTACGAGCAGTACTTC
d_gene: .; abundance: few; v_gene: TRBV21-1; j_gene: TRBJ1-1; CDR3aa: CASSRLRVHTEAFF; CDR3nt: TGTGCCAGCAGCAGGCTCAGGGTTCACACTGAAGCTTTCTTT
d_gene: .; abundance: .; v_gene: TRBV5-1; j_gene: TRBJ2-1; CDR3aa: CASGTFNNNEQFF; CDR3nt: TGCGCCAGCGGGACTTTCAATAACAATGAGCAGTTCTTC
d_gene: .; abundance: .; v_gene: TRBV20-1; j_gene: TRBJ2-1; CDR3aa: CSARGAFEQFF; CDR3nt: TGCAGTGCTAGAGGGGCCTTTGAGCAGTTCTTC
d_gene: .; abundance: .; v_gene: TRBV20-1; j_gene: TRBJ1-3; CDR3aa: CSARPPAGTSGNTIYF; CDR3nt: TGCAGTGCTAGGCCGCCGGCCGGAACCTCTGGAAACACCATATATTTT
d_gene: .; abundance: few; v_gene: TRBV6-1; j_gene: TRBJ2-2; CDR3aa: CASRITENTGELFF; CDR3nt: TGTGCCAGCAGGATTACAGAGAACACCGGGGAGCTGTTTTTT
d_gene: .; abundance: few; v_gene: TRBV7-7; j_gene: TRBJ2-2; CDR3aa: CASSLSWSPNTGELFF; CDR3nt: TGTGCTAGCAGCTTAAGTTGGTCACCGAACACCGGGGAGCTGTTTTTT
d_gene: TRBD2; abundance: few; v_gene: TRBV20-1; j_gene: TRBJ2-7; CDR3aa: CSASPPGLEVYEQYF; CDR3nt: TGCAGTGCTAGTCCTCCGGGACTAGAGGTCTACGAGCAGTACTTC
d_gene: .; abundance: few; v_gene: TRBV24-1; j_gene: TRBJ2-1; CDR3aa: CATRTDLNEQFF; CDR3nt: TGTGCCACCAGGACCGATCTCAATGAGCAGTTCTTC
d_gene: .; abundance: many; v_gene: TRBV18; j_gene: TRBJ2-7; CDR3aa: CASSPVGYEQYF; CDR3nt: TGTGCCAGCTCACCCGTCGGTTACGAGCAGTACTTC
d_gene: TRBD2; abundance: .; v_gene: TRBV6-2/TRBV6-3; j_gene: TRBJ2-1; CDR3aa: CASSSNLGTSGRVHEQFF; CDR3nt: TGTGCCAGCAGTTCCAACCTAGGGACTAGCGGGAGGGTCCATGAGCAGTTCTTC
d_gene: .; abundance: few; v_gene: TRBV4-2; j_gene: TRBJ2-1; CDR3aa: CASSKDPPGASSYNEQFF; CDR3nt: TGTGCCAGCAGCAAAGATCCGCCAGGGGCAAGCTCCTACAATGAGCAGTTCTTC
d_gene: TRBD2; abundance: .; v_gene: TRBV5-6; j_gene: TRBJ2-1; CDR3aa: CASSLGLAGSYNEQFF; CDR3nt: TGTGCCAGCAGCCTGGGACTAGCGGGCTCCTACAATGAGCAGTTCTTC
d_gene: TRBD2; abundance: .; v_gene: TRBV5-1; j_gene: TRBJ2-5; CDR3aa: CASSLLREGGETQYF; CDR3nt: TGCGCCAGCAGCTTACTTCGGGAGGGTGGAGAGACCCAGTACTTC
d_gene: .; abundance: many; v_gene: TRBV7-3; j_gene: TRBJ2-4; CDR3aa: CASSLDAARGNIQYF; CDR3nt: TGTGCCAGCAGCTTAGACGCTGCCCGGGGAAACATTCAGTACTTC
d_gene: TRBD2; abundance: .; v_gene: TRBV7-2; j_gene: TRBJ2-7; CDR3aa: CASSLQIAGVGEQYF; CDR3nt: TGTGCCAGCAGCCTTCAAATAGCGGGAGTGGGCGAGCAGTACTTC
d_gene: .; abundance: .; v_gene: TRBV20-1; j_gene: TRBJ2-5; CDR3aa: CSAPRWSMVETQYF; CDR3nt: TGCAGTGCACCCAGGTGGAGCATGGTAGAGACCCAGTACTTC
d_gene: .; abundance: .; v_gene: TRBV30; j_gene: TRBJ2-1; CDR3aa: CAWSSGYNEQFF; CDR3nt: TGTGCCTGGAGCTCGGGTTATAATGAGCAGTTCTTC
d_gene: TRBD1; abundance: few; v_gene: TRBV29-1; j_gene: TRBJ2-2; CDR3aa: CSSTGGLNTGELFF; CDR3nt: TGCAGCTCTACAGGGGGCCTGAACACCGGGGAGCTGTTTTTT
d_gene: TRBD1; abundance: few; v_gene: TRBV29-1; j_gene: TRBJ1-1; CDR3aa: CSVEWLGDRASEAFF; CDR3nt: TGCAGCGTTGAATGGCTGGGGGACAGGGCTTCTGAAGCTTTCTTT
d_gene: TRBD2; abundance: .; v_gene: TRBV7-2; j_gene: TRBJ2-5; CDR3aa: CASSLARGFKETQYF; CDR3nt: TGTGCCAGCAGCTTAGCGCGGGGGTTTAAAGAGACCCAGTACTTC
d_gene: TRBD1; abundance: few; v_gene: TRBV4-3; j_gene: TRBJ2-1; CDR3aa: CASSQDPQGVRNEQFF; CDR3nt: TGCGCCAGCAGCCAAGACCCACAGGGGGTGAGGAATGAGCAGTTCTTC
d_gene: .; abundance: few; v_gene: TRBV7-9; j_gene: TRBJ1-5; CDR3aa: CASSLQEQPQHF; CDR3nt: TGTGCCAGCAGCTTACAGGAACAGCCCCAGCATTTT
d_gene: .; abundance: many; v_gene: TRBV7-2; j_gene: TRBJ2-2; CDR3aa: CASSESPLNTGELFF; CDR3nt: TGTGCCAGCAGCGAAAGCCCTCTGAACACCGGGGAGCTGTTTTTT
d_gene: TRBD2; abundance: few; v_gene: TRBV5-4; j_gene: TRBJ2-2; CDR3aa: CASRSTSGTVGELFF; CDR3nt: TGTGCCAGCAGGTCGACTAGCGGGACGGTCGGGGAGCTGTTTTTT
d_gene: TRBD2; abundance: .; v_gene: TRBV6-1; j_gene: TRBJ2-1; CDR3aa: CASRVIAGYNEQFF; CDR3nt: TGTGCCAGCAGGGTTATAGCGGGCTACAATGAGCAGTTCTTC
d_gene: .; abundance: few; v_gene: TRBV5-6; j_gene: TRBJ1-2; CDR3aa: CASSLGRINYGYTF; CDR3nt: TGTGCCAGCAGCCTCGGACGGATTAACTATGGCTACACCTTC
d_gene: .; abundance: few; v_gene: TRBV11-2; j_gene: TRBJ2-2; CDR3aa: CASSLAQGNPGELFF; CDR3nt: TGTGCCAGCAGCTTAGCACAGGGTAATCCCGGGGAGCTGTTTTTT
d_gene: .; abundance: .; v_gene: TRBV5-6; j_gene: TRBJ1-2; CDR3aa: CASTGQYYGYTF; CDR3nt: TGTGCCAGCACCGGACAGTACTATGGCTACACCTTC
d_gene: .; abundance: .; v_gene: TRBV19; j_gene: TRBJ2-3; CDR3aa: CASKTETDTQYF; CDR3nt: TGTGCCAGTAAGACCGAGACAGATACGCAGTATTTT
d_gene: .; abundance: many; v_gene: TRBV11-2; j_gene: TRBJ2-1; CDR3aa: CASSPTGVRTSNYNEQFF; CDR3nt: TGTGCCAGCAGCCCTACAGGGGTGAGGACTAGTAACTACAATGAGCAGTTCTTC
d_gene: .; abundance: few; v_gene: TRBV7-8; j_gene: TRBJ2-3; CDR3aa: CAASGFNPTDTQYF; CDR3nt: TGTGCCGCTTCGGGGTTCAATCCTACAGATACGCAGTATTTT
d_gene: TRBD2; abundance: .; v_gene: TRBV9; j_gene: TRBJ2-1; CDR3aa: CASSFGLAGNEQFF; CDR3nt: TGTGCCAGCAGCTTTGGACTAGCGGGCAATGAGCAGTTCTTC
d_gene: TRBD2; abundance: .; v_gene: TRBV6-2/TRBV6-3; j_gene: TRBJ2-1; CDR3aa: CASSLAGMKGFF; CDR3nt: TGTGCCAGCAGCCTAGCGGGGATGAAGGGGTTCTTC
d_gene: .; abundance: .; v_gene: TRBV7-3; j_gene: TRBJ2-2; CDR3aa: CASSSSVMGKNTGELFF; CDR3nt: TGTGCCAGCAGCTCCTCTGTGATGGGAAAGAACACCGGGGAGCTGTTTTTT
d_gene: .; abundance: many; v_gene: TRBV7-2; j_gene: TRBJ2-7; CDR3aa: CASSLDGVTSYEQYF; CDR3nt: TGTGCCAGCAGCTTAGACGGGGTTACCTCCTACGAGCAGTACTTC